This is a list of T cell receptor beta chains from one sample in a study of blood T cell repertoires in COVID-19. Clones were sequenced by immunoSEQ multiplex PCR, and TCRdb holds only the in-frame ones, with some missing. The table includes 250,000 to 300,000 clones, approximately 87% detected once. The specimen sequenced was peripheral blood. The receptors shown here come from a man aged 60 to 75 who had recovered from COVID-19. The CDR3 runs from the conserved cysteine through the conserved F or W.

TRBJ2-7 TRBV3-1/TRBV3-2 CASSHSTYEQYF
TRBJ1-6 TRBV5-1 CASSLEGQGANSPLHF
TRBJ2-7 TRBV7-9 CASSSWGAGAAEQYF
TRBJ2-7 TRBV2 CASRGVEIDSYEQYF
TRBJ2-1 TRBV10-3 CAISVGSRGDNEQFF
TRBJ2-7 TRBV18 CASSPGDRGNEQYF
TRBJ1-1 TRBV6-5 CASSRTGGTEAFF
TRBJ2-1 TRBV3-1/TRBV3-2 CASSQDKRGIDDEQFF
TRBJ2-2 TRBV24-1 CATSDLQPTRDWGTGELFF
TRBJ1-1 TRBV27 CASSLYTGRKNTEAFF
TRBJ2-7 TRBV27 CASSVAGGLYEQYF
TRBJ2-1 TRBV13 CASSLLSESSYNEQFF
TRBJ2-7 TRBV11-2 CASSQQRGNYEQYF
TRBJ2-1 TRBV12-3/TRBV12-4 CASSPRTSNEQFF
TRBJ1-6 TRBV3-1/TRBV3-2 CASSQGGPLHF
TRBJ1-1 TRBV15 CATSRVGQVAEAFF
TRBJ1-2 TRBV20-1 CSASQHLQGFYGYTF
TRBJ2-1 TRBV6-5 CASSPPDSYNEQFF
TRBJ2-1 TRBV3-1/TRBV3-2 CASSLRTSYNEQFF
TRBJ2-2 TRBV28 CASRRQGDPGELFF
TRBJ2-5 TRBV7-7 CASSLGTRGETQYF
TRBJ2-5 TRBV3-1/TRBV3-2 CASSRGLAGGGRETQYF
TRBJ1-5 TRBV6-2/TRBV6-3 CASSYSQISNQPQHF
TRBJ1-5 TRBV5-8 CASSRDRGGGQPQHF
TRBJ1-3 TRBV5-6 CASSFRDNSGNTIYF
TRBJ1-6 TRBV5-5 CASSLADRTGIQGISPLHF
TRBJ1-2 TRBV28 CASSPITGFGYTF
TRBJ2-3 TRBV30 CAWSFTSGAKSTQYF
TRBJ1-6 TRBV18 CASSPGQGGSPLHF
TRBJ2-7 TRBV5-1 CASSSAGVTYEQYF
TRBJ2-1 TRBV7-8 CASSSPGEAYNEQFF
TRBJ2-5 TRBV18 CASSPKQGETQYF
TRBJ2-5 TRBV2 CASSDRGQRRGETQYF
TRBJ2-5 TRBV5-1 CASSLGVGLGQETQYF
TRBJ2-5 TRBV6-4 CASSVPSRETQYF
TRBJ1-2 TRBV14 CASSFGQGPSNYGYTF
TRBJ1-5 TRBV12-3/TRBV12-4 CASSLLGDQPQHF
TRBJ1-2 TRBV13 CASSLGLGGDYGYTF
TRBJ2-5 TRBV29-1 CSGRDSLKETQYF
TRBJ1-3 TRBV9 CASSAHPTGGVNTIYF
TRBJ1-6 TRBV6-4 CASSENRRDFYF
TRBJ2-1 TRBV5-4 CASSLAGGNEQFF
TRBJ1-1 TRBV2 CASSEPGPAVF
TRBJ1-5 TRBV28 CASSLYGTGPQPQHF
TRBJ2-1 TRBV5-5 CASSLVSYNEQFF
TRBJ1-2 TRBV19 CASSIGTGNYGYTF
TRBJ2-5 TRBV4-1 CASSQVESGVETQYF
TRBJ2-7 TRBV24-1 CATSELGREQYF
TRBJ2-2 TRBV9 CASSVDPSSPGELFF
TRBJ2-5 TRBV5-1 CASSLLGGTETQYF
TRBJ2-3 TRBV19 CASSRGSGADTQYF
TRBJ2-3 TRBV14 CASSHYSGGAIDTQYF
TRBJ2-5 TRBV19 CASSIRGTGVTETQYF
TRBJ1-5 TRBV6-5 CASLGGTLWNQPQHF
TRBJ2-6 TRBV6-5 CASRLGSAGANVLTF
TRBJ2-3 TRBV7-2 CASKWGGGATDTQYF
TRBJ2-7 TRBV3-1/TRBV3-2 CASSQDRFAGGIDEQYF
TRBJ1-1 TRBV5-1 CASGPGGGTEAFF
TRBJ2-1 TRBV5-1 CASSLQSPYDEQFF
TRBJ2-2 TRBV9 CASSAASGVNTGELFF